This TCR beta chain appears in the sequencing data of a study of OX40 agonist ivuxolimab in advanced cancers. The overall study: Patient treatment consisted of intravenous ivuxolimab administration every 2 weeks at 0.01 to 10 mg/kg.

Measured with immunoSEQ multiplex PCR; TCRdb has only the in-frame clones, and not every one. The profile shows tens of thousands of clones, around 90% of them singletons. Comment on this clone: Its matching antigen is unknown.

Blood samples were obtained at baseline, cycle 4 day 1, and cycle 7 day 1. Study-level points and caveats: Clonal expansion was seen in CD4+ and CD8+ blood T cells by week 6 at 0.1 to 3.0 mg/kg.

This specimen consisted of CD4+ or CD8+ T cells sorted from blood, obtained in a trial of the OX40 agonist ivuxolimab. The TCR comes from an adult with an advanced solid tumor such as melanoma, head and neck, liver or kidney cancer.

CDR3 nucleotides: TGTGCCAGCAGTTACTCCGGGACTAGCGGGATTGAGCAGTTCTTC. This sequence encodes CASSYSGTSGIEQFF. This rearrangement joins TRBV6-6 to TRBJ2-1; 13 bases map to TRBD2. CDR1 and CDR2 from the germline V gene are MNHNY and SVGAGI (reference sequence). The CDR3 is made up of 15 amino acids. V dropped 0 bases and J dropped 9; count of bases not matched to a gene: 2.